This is a list of T cell receptor beta chains from one sample in a study of blood T cell repertoires in COVID-19. Generated by immunoSEQ multiplex PCR, the TCRdb table keeps only in-frame clones and is missing some. The table shows about 70,000 clones, with roughly 92% occurring only once. Input material: peripheral blood. These receptors all stem from a man aged 50-59 years with COVID-19, enrolled during active disease. CDR3s include the opening cysteine and the closing phenylalanine or tryptophan. The order of the fields is CDR3 length, V gene, D gene, clone size, J gene, CDR3 DNA, CDR3 protein. A D gene is named only where the DNA matches it firmly. Clone size, where shown, is once, few, many, or a class for clones that have expanded.

cdr3_length: 16
v_call: TRBV19
d_call: NA
clone_size: NA
j_call: TRBJ1-6
cdr3_nt: TGTGCCAGTAGTCCCCGGGCGGGGTCCTATAATTCACCCCTCCACTTT
cdr3_aa: CASSPRAGSYNSPLHF

cdr3_length: 14
v_call: TRBV7-2
d_call: TRBD1
clone_size: NA
j_call: TRBJ1-5
cdr3_nt: TGTGCCAGCAGCGGACAGGGTGGCAATCAGCCCCAGCATTTT
cdr3_aa: CASSGQGGNQPQHF

cdr3_length: 14
v_call: TRBV30
d_call: TRBD1
clone_size: NA
j_call: TRBJ1-6
cdr3_nt: TGTGCCTGGGCCTTGGGACAGGAGGGATCACCCCTCCACTTT
cdr3_aa: CAWALGQEGSPLHF

cdr3_length: 12
v_call: TRBV6-5
d_call: TRBD1
clone_size: NA
j_call: TRBJ2-1
cdr3_nt: TGTGCCAGCATAGGACAGGGTGGTGAGCAGTTCTTC
cdr3_aa: CASIGQGGEQFF

cdr3_length: 13
v_call: TRBV29-1
d_call: NA
clone_size: once
j_call: TRBJ1-1
cdr3_nt: TGCAGCGTTCGCCCAGGGATGAACACTGAAGCTTTCTTT
cdr3_aa: CSVRPGMNTEAFF

cdr3_length: 14
v_call: TRBV15
d_call: TRBD1
clone_size: NA
j_call: TRBJ2-1
cdr3_nt: TGTGCCACCAGCATACGACAGGGTGAAAATGAGCAGTTCTTC
cdr3_aa: CATSIRQGENEQFF

cdr3_length: 18
v_call: TRBV28
d_call: NA
clone_size: NA
j_call: TRBJ1-4
cdr3_nt: TGTGCCAGCAGTCCGGGCCTAAAAAGGAGGAGACTCAATGAAAAACTGTTTTTT
cdr3_aa: CASSPGLKRRRLNEKLFF

cdr3_length: 15
v_call: TRBV6-5
d_call: NA
clone_size: NA
j_call: TRBJ2-1
cdr3_nt: TGTGCCAGCAGTTCGCCCACCCGGGGTGGGGATGAGCAGTTCTTC
cdr3_aa: CASSSPTRGGDEQFF

cdr3_length: 14
v_call: TRBV6-5
d_call: TRBD1
clone_size: NA
j_call: TRBJ2-1
cdr3_nt: TGTGCCAGCACAAAGACAGGGGGATTCCATGAGCAGTTCTTC
cdr3_aa: CASTKTGGFHEQFF

cdr3_length: 13
v_call: TRBV12-3/TRBV12-4
d_call: NA
clone_size: NA
j_call: TRBJ1-1
cdr3_nt: TGTGCCAGCAGTAGCGGGACGTACACTGAAGCTTTCTTT
cdr3_aa: CASSSGTYTEAFF

cdr3_length: 16
v_call: TRBV5-4
d_call: TRBD1
clone_size: NA
j_call: TRBJ2-5
cdr3_nt: TGTGCCAGCAGCTCCCGGGACAGGGTCGATTTGGAGACCCAGTACTTC
cdr3_aa: CASSSRDRVDLETQYF

cdr3_length: 16
v_call: TRBV30
d_call: NA
clone_size: NA
j_call: TRBJ2-5
cdr3_nt: TGTGCCTGGAGTGTTATGCGGGCCGACACGGGGGAGACCCAGTACTTC
cdr3_aa: CAWSVMRADTGETQYF

cdr3_length: 19
v_call: TRBV9
d_call: TRBD1
clone_size: NA
j_call: TRBJ2-6
cdr3_nt: TGTGCCAGCAGCTCCTTTCGAGGGACAGCAGTCTCTGGGGCCAACGTCCTGACTTTC
cdr3_aa: CASSSFRGTAVSGANVLTF

cdr3_length: 15
v_call: TRBV27
d_call: TRBD1
clone_size: NA
j_call: TRBJ1-1
cdr3_nt: TGTGCCAGCAGTTCCCGGGACAGGATGTACACTGAAGCTTTCTTT
cdr3_aa: CASSSRDRMYTEAFF

cdr3_length: 12
v_call: TRBV12-3/TRBV12-4
d_call: NA
clone_size: NA
j_call: TRBJ2-1
cdr3_nt: TGTGCCAGCAGTCCCCAGGACTATGAGCAGTTCTTC
cdr3_aa: CASSPQDYEQFF

cdr3_length: 15
v_call: TRBV24-1
d_call: NA
clone_size: NA
j_call: TRBJ2-1
cdr3_nt: TGTGCCACCAGTGATCCCGGGAGTAGCGGAAATGAGCAGTTCTTC
cdr3_aa: CATSDPGSSGNEQFF

cdr3_length: 18
v_call: TRBV18
d_call: TRBD1
clone_size: NA
j_call: TRBJ2-2
cdr3_nt: TGTGCCAGCTCACCACTCGGTTTGACAGGGATCAACTCCGGGGAGCTGTTTTTT
cdr3_aa: CASSPLGLTGINSGELFF

cdr3_length: 14
v_call: TRBV7-3
d_call: NA
clone_size: many
j_call: TRBJ1-6
cdr3_nt: TGTGCCAGCAGCTTGAATTCAGGGAATTCACCCCTCCACTTT
cdr3_aa: CASSLNSGNSPLHF

cdr3_length: 14
v_call: TRBV3-1/TRBV3-2
d_call: TRBD1
clone_size: NA
j_call: TRBJ2-3
cdr3_nt: TGTGCCAGCAGCCAGAGGGGGCGGGCAGATACGCAGTATTTT
cdr3_aa: CASSQRGRADTQYF

cdr3_length: 13
v_call: TRBV5-1
d_call: NA
clone_size: NA
j_call: TRBJ2-5
cdr3_nt: TGCGCCAGCAGGCCACAGGGGGGGGAGACCCAGTACTTC
cdr3_aa: CASRPQGGETQYF

cdr3_length: 14
v_call: TRBV5-1
d_call: TRBD2
clone_size: NA
j_call: TRBJ2-3
cdr3_nt: TGCGCCAGCAGCTCCCTAGCGGGGGCAGATACGCAGTATTTT
cdr3_aa: CASSSLAGADTQYF

cdr3_length: 15
v_call: TRBV7-2
d_call: TRBD2
clone_size: NA
j_call: TRBJ2-7
cdr3_nt: TGTGCCAGCACCCTGAGGCTAGCGGGAGCTGGTGAGCAGTACTTC
cdr3_aa: CASTLRLAGAGEQYF

cdr3_length: 15
v_call: TRBV5-6
d_call: NA
clone_size: NA
j_call: TRBJ2-1
cdr3_nt: TGTGCCAGCAGCTTTAGGGGGATTGCTTACAATGAGCAGTTCTTC
cdr3_aa: CASSFRGIAYNEQFF

cdr3_length: 13
v_call: TRBV20-1
d_call: TRBD2
clone_size: NA
j_call: TRBJ2-1
cdr3_nt: TGCAGTGCTAGTAGCGGGAGTTACAATGAGCAGTTCTTC
cdr3_aa: CSASSGSYNEQFF

cdr3_length: 14
v_call: TRBV4-3
d_call: TRBD1
clone_size: few
j_call: TRBJ1-6
cdr3_nt: TGCGCCAGCAGTTACAGGGGGTTGGGTTCACCCCTCCACTTT
cdr3_aa: CASSYRGLGSPLHF

cdr3_length: 12
v_call: TRBV29-1
d_call: NA
clone_size: NA
j_call: TRBJ1-2
cdr3_nt: TGCAGCGTTGAGATTTCTTCGGGAGGCTACACCTTC
cdr3_aa: CSVEISSGGYTF

cdr3_length: 12
v_call: TRBV2
d_call: TRBD2
clone_size: few
j_call: TRBJ2-2
cdr3_nt: TGTGCCAGCGAAGCGGGGACCGGGGAGCTGTTTTTT
cdr3_aa: CASEAGTGELFF

cdr3_length: 14
v_call: TRBV10-3
d_call: NA
clone_size: NA
j_call: TRBJ2-5
cdr3_nt: TGTGCCATCAGGGGGCAAGATACAGGAGAGACCCAGTACTTC
cdr3_aa: CAIRGQDTGETQYF

cdr3_length: 11
v_call: TRBV5-1
d_call: NA
clone_size: NA
j_call: TRBJ2-5
cdr3_nt: TGCGCCAGCAGTCAACAAGAGACCCAGTACTTC
cdr3_aa: CASSQQETQYF

cdr3_length: 13
v_call: TRBV6-6
d_call: NA
clone_size: NA
j_call: TRBJ1-1
cdr3_nt: TGTGCCAGCAGTTACGGGGCCGACACTGAAGCTTTCTTT
cdr3_aa: CASSYGADTEAFF

cdr3_length: 15
v_call: TRBV6-5
d_call: TRBD1
clone_size: once
j_call: TRBJ1-1
cdr3_nt: TGTGCCAGCAGTTACATGAGGGGGCGGAACACTGAAGCTTTCTTT
cdr3_aa: CASSYMRGRNTEAFF

cdr3_length: 11
v_call: TRBV20-1
d_call: NA
clone_size: NA
j_call: TRBJ2-5
cdr3_nt: TGCAGTGCCCCCGTGCGAGAGACCCAGTACTTC
cdr3_aa: CSAPVRETQYF

cdr3_length: 16
v_call: TRBV3-1/TRBV3-2
d_call: TRBD2
clone_size: NA
j_call: TRBJ2-5
cdr3_nt: TGTGCCAGCAGCCTCAAGACTAGCGGGTACCAAGAGACCCAGTACTTC
cdr3_aa: CASSLKTSGYQETQYF

cdr3_length: 15
v_call: TRBV5-6
d_call: NA
clone_size: NA
j_call: TRBJ2-1
cdr3_nt: TGTGCCAGCAGCTTGTGGGGAGGCTCACACAATGAGCAGTTCTTC
cdr3_aa: CASSLWGGSHNEQFF

cdr3_length: 14
v_call: TRBV28
d_call: NA
clone_size: NA
j_call: TRBJ1-3
cdr3_nt: TGTGCCAGCAGTTCTTCTCTGTGGACAGACCCACTGTATTTT
cdr3_aa: CASSSSLWTDPLYF

cdr3_length: 18
v_call: TRBV2
d_call: TRBD1
clone_size: NA
j_call: TRBJ1-2
cdr3_nt: TGTGCCAGCAGTCAAAGGGGGACAGGGGGCCGGACTAACTATGGCTACACCTTC
cdr3_aa: CASSQRGTGGRTNYGYTF

cdr3_length: 15
v_call: TRBV4-1
d_call: NA
clone_size: once
j_call: TRBJ2-2
cdr3_nt: TGCGCCAGCAGCCCGCCCAGGGGGGACCCCGGGGAGCTGTTTTTT
cdr3_aa: CASSPPRGDPGELFF

cdr3_length: 14
v_call: TRBV29-1
d_call: TRBD1
clone_size: once
j_call: TRBJ2-3
cdr3_nt: TGCAGCGTTCCCCCGGGACAGGGGACAGATACGCAGTATTTT
cdr3_aa: CSVPPGQGTDTQYF

cdr3_length: 16
v_call: TRBV5-6
d_call: TRBD1
clone_size: NA
j_call: TRBJ1-4
cdr3_nt: TGTGCCAGCAGCTCAATTGCGGGACAGGGAAGTGAAAAACTGTTTTTT
cdr3_aa: CASSSIAGQGSEKLFF

cdr3_length: 15
v_call: TRBV24-1
d_call: NA
clone_size: once
j_call: TRBJ2-2
cdr3_nt: TGTGCCACCAGTGATTTTACTAGGGCCACCGGGGAGCTGTTTTTT
cdr3_aa: CATSDFTRATGELFF

cdr3_length: 12
v_call: TRBV6-2/TRBV6-3
d_call: NA
clone_size: NA
j_call: TRBJ2-7
cdr3_nt: TGTGCCAGCAGTTACCCCGGGGGCGAGCAGTACTTC
cdr3_aa: CASSYPGGEQYF

cdr3_length: 14
v_call: TRBV10-3
d_call: TRBD2
clone_size: NA
j_call: TRBJ2-3
cdr3_nt: TGTGCCACTACTAGCGGGACTAGCACAGATACGCAGTATTTT
cdr3_aa: CATTSGTSTDTQYF